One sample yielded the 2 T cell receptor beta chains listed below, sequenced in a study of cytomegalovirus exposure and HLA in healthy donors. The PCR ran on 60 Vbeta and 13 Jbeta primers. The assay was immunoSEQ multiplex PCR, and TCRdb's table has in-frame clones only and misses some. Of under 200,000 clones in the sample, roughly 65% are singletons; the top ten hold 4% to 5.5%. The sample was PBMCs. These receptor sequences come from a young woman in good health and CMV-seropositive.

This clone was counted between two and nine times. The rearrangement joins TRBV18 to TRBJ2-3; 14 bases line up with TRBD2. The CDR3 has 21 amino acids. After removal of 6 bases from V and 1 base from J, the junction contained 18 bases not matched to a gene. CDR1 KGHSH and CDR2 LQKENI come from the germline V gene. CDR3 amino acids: CASSPPSGTSGGILGTDTQYF. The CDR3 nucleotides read TGTGCCAGCTCCCCCCCCTCTGGGACTAGCGGGGGAATACTTGGCACAGATACGCAGTATTTT.

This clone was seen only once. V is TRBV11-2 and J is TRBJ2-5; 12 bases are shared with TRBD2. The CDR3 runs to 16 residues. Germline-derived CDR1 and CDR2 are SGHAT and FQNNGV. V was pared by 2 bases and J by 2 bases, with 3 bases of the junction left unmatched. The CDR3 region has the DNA TGTGCCAGCAGCTTATTGACTAGCGGGGGTCAAGAGACCCAGTACTTC. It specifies CASSLLTSGGQETQYF.